Sequencing of this T cell receptor beta chain was carried out in a study of blood T cell repertoires in COVID-19 (TCRdb year 2020). A note on the overall study: The collaborator samples originated in the United States, Italy and Spain and spanned the acute and convalescent phases of COVID-19. The repertoires were released in a freely available public database intended as a resource for research on the immune response to SARS-CoV-2. Sample metadata almost always included a de-identified subject ID, COVID-19 status, age in years and sex. The samples were drawn from two sources: the first 160 participants of the ongoing ImmuneRACE study, and fewer than 1,500 subjects contributed by 6 global collaborators. Subjects who had been exposed to COVID-19, were actively infected with it, or had recovered from it provided the deeply sampled blood TCRbeta repertoires that made up the dataset. The prospective study material was composed of cDNA or gDNA derived from T cells, B-cell-depleted T cells, or PBMCs. HLA class I and class II types, where available, came from metadata supplied by the sample provider rather than from assay-based typing. What the research found in general, with its limitations: The amount of clinical and demographic metadata varied by source and participant and was provided uncurated.

The collaborating institutions used their own protocols to collect whole blood in K2EDTA tubes. For TCRbeta analysis, collaborators shipped samples as frozen whole blood, isolated PBMCs, or DNA extracted from either of those sample types. TCRbeta CDR3 regions were amplified from genomic DNA by means of the immunoSEQ Assay, a bias-controlled multiplex PCR. Regarding the original processing steps: Within the assay, amplification of reference gene primers was used to estimate how many nucleated cells each sample contained. To quantify the absolute abundance of each unique TCRbeta CDR3 rearrangement, sequence reads were collapsed and filtered. For each sample, productive Simpson clonality was calculated as the square root of Simpson's diversity index across productive rearrangements. TCRdb re-hosts the immuneACCESS table, in-frame sequences only. Its copies lack some clones; in the studies checked, an unresolved V gene accounts for under half of them, and the cause for the rest is not known. V, J and clone size are those of that table, while D and trimming were read from the DNA. For this sample the table gives 45,000 to 50,000 clones, of which approximately 80% were detected only once. The top ten clones comprise roughly a fifth of the sample.

At least ten counts were recorded for this clone. What this receptor recognizes is not known. No much larger clone is present one base from it, and per-base qualities are unavailable. A distance of 7 bases separates the germline ends of V and J, which lose 3 bases and 8 bases respectively. The CDR3 contains 10 residues, cysteine and phenylalanine counted. The CDR3 DNA has 30 bases and is translated from base 1. Based on the germline V gene, the CDR1 and CDR2 sequences are SQVTM and ANQGSEA. The receptor was derived from a human donor with active or convalescent COVID-19. The donor label of this sample is uncertain. What was sequenced was peripheral blood. The rearranged segments are TRBV29-1 and TRBJ1-1, with no confident D gene call. The nucleotide sequence is TGCAGCGTTGAGTCCGCGGAAGCTTTCTTT. This codes for CSVESAEAFF.